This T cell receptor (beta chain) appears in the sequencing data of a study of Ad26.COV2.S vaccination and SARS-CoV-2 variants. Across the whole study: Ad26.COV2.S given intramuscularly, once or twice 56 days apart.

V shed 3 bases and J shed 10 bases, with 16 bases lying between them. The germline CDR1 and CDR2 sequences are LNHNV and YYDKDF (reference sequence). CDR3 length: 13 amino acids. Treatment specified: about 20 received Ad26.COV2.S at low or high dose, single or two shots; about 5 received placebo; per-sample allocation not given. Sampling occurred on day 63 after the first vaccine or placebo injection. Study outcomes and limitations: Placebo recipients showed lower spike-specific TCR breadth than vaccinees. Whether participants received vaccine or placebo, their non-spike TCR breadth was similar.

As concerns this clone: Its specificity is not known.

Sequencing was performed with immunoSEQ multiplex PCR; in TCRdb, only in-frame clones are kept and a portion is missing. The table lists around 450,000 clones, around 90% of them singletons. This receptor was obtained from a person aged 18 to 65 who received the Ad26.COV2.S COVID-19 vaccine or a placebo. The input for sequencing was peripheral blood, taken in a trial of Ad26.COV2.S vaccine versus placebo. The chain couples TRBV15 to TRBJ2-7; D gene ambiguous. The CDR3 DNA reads TGTGCCACCAGCAGTCCAAACTACGCTATCCAGTACTTC. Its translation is CATSSPNYAIQYF.